The rows below give T cell receptor beta chains drawn from one sample of a study of T cell responses to AZD1222 COVID-19 vaccine. TCRdb's copy holds only in-frame clones and misses some; the assay was immunoSEQ multiplex PCR. The sample records 150,000 to 200,000 clones, around nine tenths being singletons. Sequencing was performed on peripheral blood, taken on day 0 of AZD1222 vaccination. Source of these receptors: an adult in good health. Both conserved end residues are part of each CDR3. D genes are given only for firm matches. Only part of the rows carry a size: once, few, many, or a class if the clone is expanded.

v_call: TRBV14; j_call: TRBJ2-3; d_call: TRBD2; cdr3_length: 16; clone_size: -; cdr3_aa: CASSQVGGSFGDTQYF; cdr3_nt: TGTGCCAGCAGCCAAGTGGGCGGGAGCTTCGGAGATACGCAGTATTTT
v_call: TRBV30; j_call: TRBJ1-4; d_call: -; cdr3_length: 14; clone_size: -; cdr3_aa: CAWSYQGTNEKLFF; cdr3_nt: TGTGCCTGGAGTTATCAGGGGACTAATGAAAAACTGTTTTTT
v_call: TRBV5-6; j_call: TRBJ2-7; d_call: -; cdr3_length: 15; clone_size: few; cdr3_aa: CASSSDAHSSYEQYF; cdr3_nt: TGTGCCAGCAGTTCCGACGCCCACAGCTCCTACGAGCAGTACTTC
v_call: TRBV9; j_call: TRBJ2-7; d_call: TRBD2; cdr3_length: 16; clone_size: -; cdr3_aa: CASSVASQREPVEQYF; cdr3_nt: TGTGCCAGCAGCGTAGCTAGCCAGCGGGAGCCTGTCGAGCAGTACTTC
v_call: TRBV24-1; j_call: TRBJ1-1; d_call: TRBD1; cdr3_length: 16; clone_size: -; cdr3_aa: CATSVISGGWNTEAFF; cdr3_nt: TGTGCCACCAGTGTTATATCAGGGGGCTGGAACACTGAAGCTTTCTTT
v_call: TRBV6-1; j_call: TRBJ1-1; d_call: -; cdr3_length: 12; clone_size: -; cdr3_aa: CASSEMNTEAFF; cdr3_nt: TGTGCCAGCAGTGAAATGAACACTGAAGCTTTCTTT
v_call: TRBV11-2; j_call: TRBJ2-1; d_call: -; cdr3_length: 14; clone_size: -; cdr3_aa: CASSPAGTLLRQFF; cdr3_nt: TGTGCCAGCAGCCCTGCCGGGACTCTCTTGAGGCAGTTCTTC
v_call: TRBV27; j_call: TRBJ1-6; d_call: -; cdr3_length: 17; clone_size: -; cdr3_aa: CASSSRPVSSYNSPLHF; cdr3_nt: TGTGCCAGCAGTTCACGCCCGGTGAGCTCCTATAATTCACCCCTCCACTTT
v_call: TRBV19; j_call: TRBJ2-7; d_call: -; cdr3_length: 14; clone_size: -; cdr3_aa: CASSITQGAYEQYF; cdr3_nt: TGTGCCAGTAGTATAACCCAGGGCGCGTACGAGCAGTACTTC
v_call: TRBV10-3; j_call: TRBJ2-7; d_call: -; cdr3_length: 13; clone_size: -; cdr3_aa: CAISESVSYEQYF; cdr3_nt: TGTGCCATCAGTGAGTCGGTCTCCTACGAGCAGTACTTC
v_call: TRBV15; j_call: TRBJ2-1; d_call: TRBD2; cdr3_length: 17; clone_size: -; cdr3_aa: CATSPRTSGSFHNEQFF; cdr3_nt: TGTGCCACCAGCCCTAGGACTAGCGGGAGTTTCCACAATGAGCAGTTCTTC
v_call: TRBV28; j_call: TRBJ2-2; d_call: -; cdr3_length: 16; clone_size: -; cdr3_aa: CASSLNPVPNTGELFF; cdr3_nt: TGTGCCAGCAGTTTAAATCCAGTACCGAACACCGGGGAGCTGTTTTTT
v_call: TRBV2; j_call: TRBJ2-7; d_call: TRBD2; cdr3_length: 15; clone_size: -; cdr3_aa: CASSPALAGAYEQYF; cdr3_nt: TGTGCCAGCAGTCCAGCTTTAGCGGGAGCGTACGAGCAGTACTTC
v_call: TRBV19; j_call: TRBJ2-6; d_call: TRBD1; cdr3_length: 14; clone_size: -; cdr3_aa: CASEGGAGANVLTF; cdr3_nt: TGTGCGAGCGAAGGGGGCGCTGGGGCCAACGTCCTGACTTTC
v_call: TRBV5-5; j_call: TRBJ2-7; d_call: TRBD2; cdr3_length: 16; clone_size: -; cdr3_aa: CASSPPQSGSSYEQYF; cdr3_nt: TGTGCCAGCAGCCCACCCCAGAGCGGGAGTAGCTACGAGCAGTACTTC
v_call: TRBV2; j_call: TRBJ2-3; d_call: -; cdr3_length: 15; clone_size: large; cdr3_aa: CASSDWIGSSDTQYF; cdr3_nt: TGTGCCAGCAGTGATTGGATCGGGAGCTCAGATACGCAGTATTTT